This section outlines one T cell receptor beta chain sequence together with its context. This sample was included in a study of T cell clones after liver transplantation. The data were produced by immunoSEQ multiplex PCR, yet TCRdb's version contains in-frame clones alone and is incomplete. The data show 65,000 to 85,000 clones, with roughly 84% seen just once and 2% to 2.5% held by the top ten. This sample comprised CD4+ T cells from blood, obtained 48 to 50 months after liver transplant. The receptor's source is a human patient who received a liver transplant. These T cells may partly come from the graft donor.

DNA of the CDR3: TGCAGCGTAGGGACAGACTATGGCTACACCTTC. Protein: CSVGTDYGYTF. This chain uses TRBV29-1 with TRBJ1-2, with 7 bases that match TRBD1. CDR1 and CDR2 (germline): SQVTM, ANQGSEA. The trim removed 6 bases at V and 3 bases at J, leaving 1 base unmatched. The CDR3 length is 11 residues.